The clone carrying this T cell receptor (beta chain) appeared many times. This specimen comes from a study of low-dose radiotherapy and immunotherapy resistance in tumors. With TRAV- and TRBV-specific primers, first-strand cDNA was made, covering the alpha and beta chains. TCR amplification ran 15 to 25 PCR cycles using constant-region and V-primer adapter primers. A single record per CDR3 protein comes from TCRdb applying MiXCR to the reads. The sample has 100,000 or so distinct CDR3 sequences; roughly 20% are singletons. Indicated time point: after trial treatment. Treatment here: LDRT plus nivolumab, ipilimumab, low-dose cyclophosphamide and aspirin (RACIN trial). The sample consisted of PBMCs, taken after low-dose radiotherapy plus immunotherapy. The clonotype comes from a male donor with prostate cancer.

In DNA form, the CDR3 reads TGTGCCAGCAGACCGGACAGGGCAGGCAATCAGCCCCAGCATTTT. It translates to CASRPDRAGNQPQHF. This sequence joins TRBV5-4 and TRBJ1-5, with 8 bases matching TRBD1. The CDR3 is made up of 15 amino acids. CDR1 and CDR2 (germline): SGHNT, YYREEE (reference sequence). V shed 5 bases, J shed 2 bases, and the junction held 6 bases outside the gene matches.